The clone carrying this T cell receptor beta chain was observed a few times. Trimming removed 4 bases from V and 5 bases from J, with 6 bases in between. From germline, CDR1 is SQVTM and CDR2 ANQGSEA. This CDR3 contains 11 residues. The sample is drawn from a study of CD8+ T cells in alopecia areata. Extracted RNA was reverse transcribed, and the resulting cDNA served as sequencing template. Sequencing was performed with immunoSEQ multiplex PCR; in TCRdb, only in-frame clones are kept and a portion is missing. The table records 140,000 to 150,000 clones, 40% to 65% of them present only once. Sequences were derived from CD4+ T cells sorted from blood, sampled at week 0. The source is a human donor with alopecia areata. The chain links TRBV29-1 to TRBJ2-1; D uncertain. CDR3 in amino acids: CSVVLHNEQFF. CDR3 sequence (DNA): TGCAGCGTTGTACTCCACAATGAGCAGTTCTTC.